This T cell receptor beta chain originates from a study of blood T cells in healthy people across ages. General study findings and limits: TCR beta diversity tracked closely with naive T cell percentage.

In regard to this clonotype: Its antigen remains unknown.

The use of a sample-barcoded 5' primer and a J-beta primer mix characterized a second PCR of roughly 6 to 11 cycles. TCRdb reprocessed the 5' RACE reads via MiXCR and lists one record per CDR3 protein. The sample has some 1.6 million distinct CDR3 sequences, roughly 32% seen once. The CDR3 spans 16 residues. CDR1 and CDR2 (germline): SGHRS, YFSETQ. The trim removed 0 bases at V and 8 bases at J, leaving 7 bases unmatched. The sequence was collected from a woman aged 25-40 years in good health. This rearrangement joins TRBV5-1 to TRBJ2-1, with 11 bases that match TRBD1. Sequencing was performed on blood. CDR3 nucleotide sequence: TGCGCCAGCAGCTTGGGGACAGGGGGCGGTGGGGATGAGCAGTTCTTC. Protein: CASSLGTGGGGDEQFF.